The clone carrying this T cell receptor beta chain occurred a few times. The sample is drawn from a study of shared clonotypes between healthy human individuals. The CDR3 length is 16 residues. Germline CDR1 reads LGHNA; CDR2 reads YSLEER. Losses at the gene ends were 2 bases for V and 3 bases for J; bases not matched to a gene: 6. The deep-level immunoSEQ assay was used. Assay: immunoSEQ multiplex PCR; the TCRdb copy retains only in-frame clones and omits some. The repertoire holds around 1,100,000 clones, 60% to 85% seen once, with approximately 0.95% in the top ten. The rearrangement links TRBV4-3 to TRBJ2-3; 9 nucleotides match TRBD1. Input material: memory CD4+ T cells from PBMCs. As to subset: CD45RA-negative fraction. This receptor was identified in a man aged 18 to 30 in good health. Some clones in this sample may be carry-over from other donors' samples. The CDR3 loop reads CASSQSHRGRTDTQYF. Here the CDR3 DNA reads TGCGCCAGCAGCCAATCGCACAGGGGGCGAACAGATACGCAGTATTTT.